The next 9 T cell receptor beta chains were all read from a single sample in a study of tumor-infiltrating lymphocytes in localized non-small cell lung cancer. TCRdb keeps only in-frame clones here, not all; method: immunoSEQ multiplex PCR. The sample has about 7,500 clones; about 64% are singletons. The sample comprised uninvolved lung tissue not adjacent to the tumor. Receptors were obtained from a human donor with non-small cell lung cancer.

The table lists this clone with a few counts. The chain recombines TRBV6-5 with TRBJ1-2; TRBD1 aligns across 10 bases. The CDR3 length is 12 residues. Germline trimming cut 6 bases from V and 6 bases from J; bases unmatched to any gene: 1. Per the germline V gene, CDR1 is MNHEY and CDR2 is SVGAGI. As DNA, the CDR3 is TGTGCCAGCAGGACAGGGGGCGATGGCTACACCTTC. Amino acids: CASRTGGDGYTF.

This chain joins TRBV29-1 and TRBJ2-1; D is unclear. The V gene's germline CDR1 is SQVTM and CDR2 ANQGSEA. The CDR3 is 15 residues long. Trimming removed 3 bases from V and 0 bases from J, with 12 bases in between. The CDR3 region is CSVDSRRSSYNEQFF. Written as DNA, the CDR3 is TGCAGCGTTGATAGCCGCCGCAGCTCCTACAATGAGCAGTTCTTC.

The chain combines TRBV30 with TRBJ2-5; D may be TRBD1 (6 bases). The CDR3 length is 13 residues. Germline V gene sequence: CDR1 GTSNPN, CDR2 SVGIG (reference sequence). The V gene lost 2 bases and the J gene lost 4 bases, with 11 bases spanning the gap. The DNA for the CDR3 is TGTGCCTGGAGTAAAGGGGGTGGAGAGACCCAGTACTTC. As protein: CAWSKGGGETQYF.

The chain uses TRBV6-5 and TRBJ1-1; 11 bases line up with TRBD1. V lost 7 bases to trimming and J lost 4 bases; unmatched junction nucleotides: 5. Germline assignment: CDR1 MNHEY and CDR2 SVGAGI. CDR3 length: 14 amino acids. CDR3 nucleotide sequence: TGTGCCAGCAAGTTCGGGACAGGGGGCACTGAAGCTTTCTTT. Translated: CASKFGTGGTEAFF.

The chain is built from TRBV7-6 and TRBJ2-3, with D maybe TRBD1 (6 bases). The germline gives CDR1 SGHVS, CDR2 FNYEAQ. Trimming shortened V by 5 bases and J by 3 bases, and 24 bases separated the two germline ends. This CDR3 region has 18 residues. The CDR3: CASSLHSPLGGRTDTQYF. CDR3 nucleotides: TGTGCCAGCAGCCTTCACTCTCCCTTAGGGGGAAGGACAGATACGCAGTATTTT. Combining the CDR3 with reference TRBV7-6 and TRBJ2-3 gives the whole variable domain GAGVSQSPRYKVTKRGQDVALRCDPISGHVSLYWYRQALGQGPEFLTYFNYEAQQDKSGLPNDRFSAERPEGSISTLTIQRTEQRDSAMYRCASSLHSPLGGRTDTQYFGPGTRLTVL.

This chain links TRBV5-4 with TRBJ2-5; D may be TRBD1 (6 bases). Germline V gene sequence: CDR1 SGHNT, CDR2 YYREEE (reference sequence). This CDR3 spans 15 amino acids. V lost 3 bases to trimming and J lost 0 bases, with 12 bases between them. CDR3 protein: CASSSPTGNQETQYF. The DNA for the CDR3 is TGTGCCAGCAGCTCGCCTACAGGGAACCAAGAGACCCAGTACTTC.

This chain uses TRBV4-1 with TRBJ2-7, with unresolved D. The germline V and J ends were trimmed by 0 bases and 6 bases, with 12 bases remaining between them. The CDR3 loop spans 14 amino acids. Germline V gene data show CDR1 as MGHRA and CDR2 as YSYEKL. The CDR3 region has the DNA TGCGCCAGCAGCCAAGATGCCTATTCCCGCGAGCAGTACTTC. Its protein is CASSQDAYSREQYF.

V gene TRBV19 combines with J gene TRBJ1-5; 11 bases match TRBD1. V was pared by 5 bases and J by 7 bases, with 10 bases of the junction left unmatched. CDR3 length: 16 amino acids. CDR1 is LNHDA, CDR2 SQIVND, per germline (reference sequence). CDR3 loop: CASSARTGGAGQPQHF. In nucleotides, the CDR3 is TGTGCCAGTAGTGCCCGGACAGGGGGCGCCGGACAGCCCCAGCATTTT.

This chain links TRBV27 with TRBJ1-2; D may be TRBD1 (5 bases). Deletions cut 5 bases from V and 4 bases from J, with 14 bases between. CDR1 and CDR2 from the germline V gene are MNHEY and SMNVEV (reference sequence). The CDR3 loop spans 14 amino acids. The CDR3 DNA is TGTGCCAGCAGTCCCCGGGACTTGCGCTATGGCTACACCTTC. Its translation is CASSPRDLRYGYTF.